This T cell receptor beta chain was sequenced in a study of blood T cell repertoires in COVID-19. The overall study: The samples span acute and convalescent COVID-19 from the United States, Italy and Spain.

Source study methods: Nucleated cell number was recorded as an estimate derived from reference gene primer amplification. The protocol was immunoSEQ multiplex PCR, while the TCRdb copy is restricted to in-frame clones and leaves out a portion. D and trimming were read from the DNA, whereas the V and J calls and clone size are those reported in that table. This table holds about 240,000 clones, roughly 79% found once. Seattle participants joined during active infection and were tracked over time. This clonotype originated in a woman older than 75 with COVID-19, enrolled during active disease. Sequencing input: peripheral blood.

CDR3 loop: CASSYEGGRRAFF. CDR3 DNA: TGTGCCAGCAGTTATGAGGGGGGGAGGCGAGCTTTCTTT. V and J are TRBV6-2 or TRBV6-3 and TRBJ1-1; TRBD1 might be the D (6 bases). V gave up 3 bases and J gave up 10 bases, with 15 bases separating them. This CDR3 spans 13 amino acids. Per germline, CDR1 MNHEY and CDR2 SVGEGT.